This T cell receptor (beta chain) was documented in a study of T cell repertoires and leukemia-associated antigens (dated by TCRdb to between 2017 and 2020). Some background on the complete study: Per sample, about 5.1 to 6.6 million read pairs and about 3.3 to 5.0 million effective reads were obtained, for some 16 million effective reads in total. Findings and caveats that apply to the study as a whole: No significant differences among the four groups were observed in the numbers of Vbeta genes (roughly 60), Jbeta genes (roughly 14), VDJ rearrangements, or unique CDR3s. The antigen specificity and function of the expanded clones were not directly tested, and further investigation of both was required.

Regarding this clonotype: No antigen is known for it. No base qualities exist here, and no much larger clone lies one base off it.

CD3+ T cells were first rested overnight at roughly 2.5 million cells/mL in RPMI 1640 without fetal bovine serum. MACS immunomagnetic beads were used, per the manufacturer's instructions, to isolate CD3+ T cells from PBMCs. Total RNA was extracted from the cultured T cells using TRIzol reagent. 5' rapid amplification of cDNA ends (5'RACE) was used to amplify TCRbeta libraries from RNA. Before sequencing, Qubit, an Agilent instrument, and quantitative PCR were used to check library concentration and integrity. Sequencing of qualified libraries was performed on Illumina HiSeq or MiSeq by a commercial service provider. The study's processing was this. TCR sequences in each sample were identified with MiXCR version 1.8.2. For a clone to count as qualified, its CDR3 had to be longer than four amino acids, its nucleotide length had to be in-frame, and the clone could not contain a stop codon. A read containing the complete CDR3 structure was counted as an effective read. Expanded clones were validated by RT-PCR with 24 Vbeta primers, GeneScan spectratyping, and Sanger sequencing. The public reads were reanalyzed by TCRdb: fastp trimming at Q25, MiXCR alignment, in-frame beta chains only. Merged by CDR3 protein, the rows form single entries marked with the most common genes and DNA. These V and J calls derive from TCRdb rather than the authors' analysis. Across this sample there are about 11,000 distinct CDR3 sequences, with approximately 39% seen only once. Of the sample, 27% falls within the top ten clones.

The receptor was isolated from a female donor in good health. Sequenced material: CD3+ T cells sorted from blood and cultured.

The nucleotide sequence reads as follows: TGCGCCAGCAGCCAAGTCGACAGGGGGCGGATCAATGAGCAGTTCTTC. It encodes CASSQVDRGRINEQFF. The receptor chain draws on TRBV4-3 and TRBJ2-1; 10 bases in the middle match TRBD1. Via the germline V gene, CDR1 is LGHNA and CDR2 YSLEER. Relative to germline, V is missing 1 base and J is missing 6 bases, with 6 bases of the junction outside any gene match. From its cysteine to its phenylalanine, the CDR3 spans 16 amino acids. Only the CDR3 DNA is retained, 48 bases long and in frame from the first base.